Shown below are 32 T cell receptor beta chains from a single sample sequenced in a study of T cell changes during pregnancy in multiple sclerosis. Sequencing used immunoSEQ multiplex PCR; TCRdb keeps in-frame clones, though not all of them. The sample includes about 22,000 clones, approximately 87% seen only once; the top ten take roughly 7.2%. Sequencing used CD8+ T cells from peripheral blood mononuclear cells, obtained before pregnancy. The origin of the receptors is a female donor with multiple sclerosis, enrolled in a pregnancy study.

The sample holds one count of this clone. This rearrangement joins TRBV6-6 to TRBJ1-2; D is possibly TRBD1 (6 bases). V was pared by 6 bases and J by 0 bases, with 11 bases between. The V gene's germline CDR1 is MNHNY and CDR2 SVGAGI (reference sequence). CDR3 length: 14 amino acids. The CDR3, as DNA: TGTGCCAGCAGCTTAGGGGGTTCTAACTATGGCTACACCTTC. Translating gives CASSLGGSNYGYTF.

The V call is TRBV4-1, the J call TRBJ2-1; 8 bases fit TRBD2. The CDR3 runs 15 residues. CDR1 is MGHRA and CDR2 is YSYEKL in the germline V gene. After removal of 2 bases from V and 4 bases from J, the junction contained 4 bases not matched to a gene. The CDR3: CASSQILAEYNEQFF. The CDR3 coding sequence is TGCGCCAGCAGCCAAATACTAGCGGAGTACAATGAGCAGTTCTTC.

This chain links TRBV11-2 with TRBJ2-7, with D perhaps matching TRBD2 (5 bases). The CDR3 runs 13 residues. Germline assignment: CDR1 SGHAT and CDR2 FQNNGV. Trimming cost V 8 bases and J 0 bases, with 11 bases left between them. CDR3 in amino acids: CASGLLNSYEQYF. CDR3 nucleotides: TGTGCCAGCGGACTGCTTAACTCCTACGAGCAGTACTTC.

The chain recombines TRBV27 with TRBJ2-7; no firm D call. Germline CDR1 and CDR2: MNHEY and SMNVEV (reference sequence). Trimming shortened V by 5 bases and J by 7 bases, and 12 bases separated the two germline ends. The CDR3 is 12 residues long. The CDR3 sequence: CASSPRIGEQYF. The DNA for the CDR3 is TGTGCCAGCAGTCCCAGGATAGGAGAGCAGTACTTC.

Regarding this clone: A much larger clone differs from this one at a single base, so this may be a read error. This same CDR3 is encoded by further DNA sequences in the sample. The chain recombines TRBV27 with TRBJ2-7, with 7 positions matching TRBD1. CDR1 MNHEY and CDR2 SMNVEV come from the germline V gene (reference sequence). The CDR3 runs to 14 residues. V gave up 9 bases and J gave up 5 bases; unmatched junction bases: 13. In nucleotides, the CDR3 is TGTGCCAGTAGCTTAGACAGGGTTGGTAACGAGCAGTACTTC. It codes for CASSLDRVGNEQYF.

The gene calls are TRBV6-6 and TRBJ1-1; 9 positions agree with TRBD1. CDR3 size: 13 residues. With V trimmed by 6 bases and J by 7 bases, 6 bases remained unmatched. Per the germline V gene, CDR1 is MNHNY and CDR2 is SVGAGI (reference sequence). The chain's CDR3 is CASRPRDRVEAFF. Written as DNA, the CDR3 is TGTGCCAGCAGGCCCCGGGACAGGGTTGAAGCTTTCTTT.

V usage is TRBV28 and J usage is TRBJ1-3; D is undetermined. Germline loops: CDR1 MDHEN, CDR2 SYDVKM. V was shortened by 1 base and J by 1 base, with 17 bases between the two germline ends. The CDR3 consists of 18 residues. CDR3 amino acids: CASSLSHAHSVSGNTIYF. The CDR3 DNA follows: TGTGCCAGCAGTTTATCCCACGCCCATAGCGTTTCTGGAAACACCATATATTTT.

The rearrangement links TRBV7-8 to TRBJ2-1, with 14 nucleotides matching TRBD2. Trimming took 4 bases from V and 8 from J; bases not matched to a gene: 13. The CDR3 contains 18 residues. The germline V gene encodes CDR1 SGHVS and CDR2 FQNEAQ. The CDR3, as DNA: TGTGCCAGCAGCTCCCCCCCGGGACTAGCGGGAGTTCGCGATGAGCAGTTCTTC. This gives the protein CASSSPPGLAGVRDEQFF.

This chain uses TRBV28 with TRBJ2-1; D unresolved. The CDR3 covers 15 residues. Trimming stripped 3 bases from V and 3 bases from J, with 12 bases between. The germline V gene encodes CDR1 MDHEN and CDR2 SYDVKM. CDR3 in amino acids: CASSFFPQIYNEQFF. CDR3 DNA: TGTGCCAGCAGTTTTTTTCCACAGATCTACAATGAGCAGTTCTTC. The entire variable domain, with the rest obtained from reference TRBV28 and TRBJ2-1, is as follows: DVKVTQSSRYLVKRTGEKVFLECVQDMDHENMFWYRQDPGLGLRLIYFSYDVKMKEKGDIPEGYSVSREKKERFSLILESASTNQTSMYLCASSFFPQIYNEQFFGPGTRLTVL.

The J gene is TRBJ2-7, the V gene TRBV5-1; TRBD2 matches 10 bases. V was pared by 4 bases and J by 6 bases, with 7 bases of the junction left unmatched. Germline-derived CDR1 and CDR2 are SGHRS and YFSETQ. This CDR3 is built from 14 residues. In DNA form, the CDR3 reads TGCGCCAGCAGCGGGGCTAGCGGGAGCGGCGAGCAGTACTTC. It encodes CASSGASGSGEQYF.

This clone was recorded once. The chain joins TRBV7-9 to TRBJ2-2, with 9 bases lining up with TRBD1. Germline CDR1 and CDR2: SEHNR and FQNEAQ (reference sequence). V dropped 1 base and J dropped 6; count of bases not matched to a gene: 3. The CDR3 spans 15 residues. The CDR3: CASSLDWTGAGELFF. In DNA form, the CDR3 reads TGTGCCAGCAGCTTAGACTGGACAGGGGCCGGGGAGCTGTTTTTT. The variable domain in full, with the rest retrieved from reference TRBV7-9 and TRBJ2-2, is DTGVSQNPRHKITKRGQNVTFRCDPISEHNRLYWYRQTLGQGPEFLTYFQNEAQLEKSRLLSDRFSAERPKGSFSTLEIQRTEQGDSAMYLCASSLDWTGAGELFFGEGSRLTVL.

V is TRBV29-1 and J is TRBJ1-2, with 8 nucleotides matching TRBD1. The CDR3 is 14 residues long. V was pared by 5 bases and J by 8 bases, with 13 bases of the junction left unmatched. Per the germline V gene, CDR1 is SQVTM and CDR2 is ANQGSEA. The CDR3: CSVRTLDRGGGYTF. The CDR3 DNA sequence: TGCAGCGTTCGGACCCTCGACAGGGGCGGGGGCTACACCTTC.

The V and J genes are TRBV6-5 and TRBJ2-5; TRBD2 is a possible D gene (6 bases). In germline, CDR1 is MNHEY, CDR2 SVGAGI. V gave up 4 bases and J gave up 5 bases, with 14 bases separating them. There are 14 residues in the CDR3. The CDR3 protein is CASSSTLASETQYF. CDR3 bases: TGTGCCAGCAGTTCCACTCTAGCGTCGGAGACCCAGTACTTC.

The chain combines TRBV7-9 with TRBJ2-3; D is perhaps TRBD2 (6 bases). V was trimmed by 10 bases and J by 5 bases, leaving 7 bases between them. Germline V gives CDR1 SEHNR, CDR2 FQNEAQ (reference sequence). This CDR3 is 10 amino acids long. Here the CDR3 reads CATGGDTQYF. The CDR3 DNA follows: TGTGCCACCGGGGGAGATACGCAGTATTTT.

CDR3: CASSLGFWGPYEQYF. In nucleotides, the CDR3 is TGTGCCAGCAGCCTTGGGTTCTGGGGGCCCTACGAGCAGTACTTC. V gene TRBV5-4 combines with J gene TRBJ2-7, with TRBD1 as a possible D gene (6 bases). Germline CDR1 SGHNT, CDR2 YYREEE (reference sequence). The CDR3 contains 15 residues. Trimming removed 4 bases from V and 2 bases from J, with 16 bases in between.

The chain couples TRBV9 to TRBJ2-1, with 14 bases lining up with TRBD2. J was trimmed by 4 bases and V by 4 bases; bases with no gene match: 4. The length of the CDR3 is 16 residues. The germline CDR1 and CDR2 sequences are SGDLS and YYNGEE. The chain's CDR3 is CASSSTSGRGYNEQFF. The DNA for the CDR3 is TGTGCCAGCAGCTCGACTAGCGGGAGGGGTTACAATGAGCAGTTCTTC.

The J gene is TRBJ2-3, the V gene TRBV29-1; D remains unclear. V was pared by 7 bases and J by 2 bases, with 7 bases between. The CDR3 sequence is 11 residues long. Germline V gene sequence: CDR1 SQVTM, CDR2 ANQGSEA. The DNA for the CDR3 is TGCAGCGCCAGGTACACAGATACGCAGTATTTT. Protein sequence: CSARYTDTQYF.

The genes are TRBV7-3 and TRBJ2-1; TRBD2 aligns across 9 bases. The CDR3 has 15 amino acids. After removal of 5 bases from V and 6 bases from J, the junction contained 8 bases not matched to a gene. Per germline, CDR1 SGHTA and CDR2 FQGTGA. The CDR3 spells CASSLSGTSSNEQFF. In nucleotides, the CDR3 is TGTGCCAGCAGCCTATCCGGGACTAGCTCCAATGAGCAGTTCTTC.

The chain carries TRBV28 and TRBJ1-1; a weak D match, TRBD1 (6 bases). Germline-derived CDR1 and CDR2 are MDHEN and SYDVKM. This CDR3 is built from 14 residues. Trimming shortened V by 6 bases and J by 1 base, and 12 bases separated the two germline ends. The chain's CDR3 is CASSLQGSNTEAFF. The CDR3 nucleotides read TGTGCCAGCAGCCTTCAGGGGTCGAACACTGAAGCTTTCTTT.

The chain joins TRBV11-2 to TRBJ2-5; D unresolved. Germline V gene lookup returns CDR1 SGHAT and CDR2 FQNNGV. This CDR3 is built from 14 residues. V lost 0 bases to trimming and J lost 3 bases, with 8 bases between them. Written as DNA, the CDR3 is TGTGCCAGCAGCTTAGAGTTCGCGGAAGAGACCCAGTACTTC. Encoded protein: CASSLEFAEETQYF.

V and J are TRBV4-1 and TRBJ2-1; the match to TRBD2 covers 7 bases. Germline values: CDR1 MGHRA, CDR2 YSYEKL. This CDR3 spans 16 amino acids. Germline trimming cut 2 bases from V and 7 bases from J; bases unmatched to any gene: 11. CDR3 in DNA: TGCGCCAGCAGCCAATTTAAGCGGGACCTGGTTAATGAGCAGTTCTTC. It yields the protein CASSQFKRDLVNEQFF.

V usage is TRBV19 and J usage is TRBJ1-4, with 7 bases lining up with TRBD1. V dropped 5 bases and J dropped 0; count of bases not matched to a gene: 6. In germline, CDR1 is LNHDA, CDR2 SQIVND (reference sequence). This CDR3 has 16 residues. CDR3 amino acids: CASSPDREATNEKLFF. In DNA form, the CDR3 reads TGTGCCAGTAGTCCCGACAGGGAGGCAACTAATGAAAAACTGTTTTTT.

The genes are TRBV7-9 and TRBJ1-2; TRBD1 aligns across 7 bases. Germline loops: CDR1 SEHNR, CDR2 FQNEAQ (reference sequence). The ends lost 1 base at V and 5 bases at J; junction bases unmatched: 13. The CDR3 runs to 17 residues. The CDR3 DNA reads TGTGCCAGCAGCTTAGACGTTCGACAGGGCCCAGGGTATGGCTACACCTTC. Translating gives CASSLDVRQGPGYGYTF.

This chain uses TRBV19 with TRBJ1-5, with D perhaps TRBD1 (5 bases). V lost 1 base and J lost 2, with 21 bases in between. CDR3 length: 19 residues. Per germline, CDR1 LNHDA and CDR2 SQIVND (reference sequence). CDR3 nucleotides: TGTGCCAGTAGTATAGGCGTAGTTTTCACCGGGACTCGCAATCAGCCCCAGCATTTT. Protein sequence: CASSIGVVFTGTRNQPQHF.

This clone appeared a few times. V is TRBV7-6 and J is TRBJ2-7; 10 nucleotides align to TRBD2. V gave up 5 bases and J gave up 3 bases; unmatched junction bases: 7. The germline V gene has CDR1 SGHVS and CDR2 FNYEAQ. This CDR3 contains 15 residues. The CDR3 loop is CASSPLAGEIYEQYF. In DNA form, the CDR3 reads TGTGCCAGCAGCCCGCTAGCGGGAGAGATCTACGAGCAGTACTTC.

This clone is deemed medium-sized. The gene calls are TRBV6-4 and TRBJ2-1; the match to TRBD2 covers 12 bases. Germline-derived CDR1 and CDR2 are MRHNA and SNTAGT. Trimming removed 0 bases from V and 6 bases from J; junction bases left unmatched: 0. The CDR3 is made up of 15 amino acids. The CDR3 sequence: CASSDSTSGSNEQFF. CDR3 nucleotides: TGTGCCAGCAGTGACTCGACTAGCGGGAGCAATGAGCAGTTCTTC.

The chain joins TRBV7-6 to TRBJ2-1; 9 bases are a match to TRBD2. J lost 7 bases, V lost 5 bases, and 12 bases had no gene match. The CDR3 contains 16 residues. The germline V gene has CDR1 SGHVS and CDR2 FNYEAQ. Here the CDR3 reads CASSGPIAGVRNEQFF. The CDR3, as DNA: TGTGCCAGCAGCGGTCCAATAGCGGGAGTTAGGAATGAGCAGTTCTTC.

The chain joins TRBV5-1 to TRBJ1-3; 7 bases match TRBD1. V shed 0 bases, J shed 0 bases, and the junction held 6 bases outside the gene matches. Germline assignment: CDR1 SGHRS and CDR2 YFSETQ. This CDR3 comprises 17 residues. The CDR3 nucleotides are TGCGCCAGCAGCTTGGTAGGGACAGACAGCTCTGGAAACACCATATATTTT. This translates into CASSLVGTDSSGNTIYF.

The chain is built from TRBV12-5 and TRBJ2-7; a weak D match, TRBD1 (5 bases). The CDR3 has 15 amino acids. Per the germline V gene, CDR1 is LGHNT and CDR2 is FRNRAP. V gave up 4 bases and J gave up 3 bases, with 16 bases separating them. CDR3 sequence (DNA): TGTGCTAGTGGTTGGGGCGATGTCGCAGGCTACGAGCAGTACTTC. Protein: CASGWGDVAGYEQYF. The whole variable domain, remainder taken from reference TRBV12-5 and TRBJ2-7, is DARVTQTPRHKVTEMGQEVTMRCQPILGHNTVFWYRQTMMQGLELLAYFRNRAPLDDSGMPKDRFSAEMPDATLATLKIQPSEPRDSAVYFCASGWGDVAGYEQYFGPGTRLTVT.

The chain joins TRBV27 to TRBJ2-7, with D maybe TRBD1 (5 bases). The CDR3 covers 14 residues. The germline V gene has CDR1 MNHEY and CDR2 SMNVEV (reference sequence). V was pared by 3 bases and J by 0 bases, with 9 bases between. The CDR3 region is CASSFSTASYEQYF. The CDR3 region has the DNA TGTGCCAGCAGTTTTTCGACAGCCTCCTACGAGCAGTACTTC.

Here the CDR3 reads CASSVIPAPYNEQFF. CDR3 nucleotide sequence: TGTGCCAGCAGCGTAATCCCCGCGCCCTACAATGAGCAGTTCTTC. The chain links TRBV9 to TRBJ2-1; D is uncertain. Germline loops: CDR1 SGDLS, CDR2 YYNGEE. V lost 1 base, J lost 2 bases, and 10 bases lay in between. The CDR3 runs to 15 residues.

The chain links TRBV6-1 to TRBJ2-7; D gene unclear. With 8 bases removed from V and 1 base from J, the gap between germline ends came to 9 bases. Germline V lookup: CDR1 MNHNS, CDR2 SASEGT. The CDR3 has 12 amino acids. This chain's CDR3 is CASLTGSYEQYF. CDR3 bases: TGTGCCAGCCTTACCGGGTCCTACGAGCAGTACTTC.